A selection of T cell receptor beta chains follows, all from one sample in a study of cytomegalovirus exposure and HLA in healthy donors. TCRdb keeps only in-frame clones here, not all; method: immunoSEQ multiplex PCR. The table lists around 77,000 clones, around 78% of them singletons. The sequencing input was PBMCs. Receptor source: a man aged 40-55 years in good health and CMV-seronegative. Each CDR3 is given with its conserved first and last residue. The D gene is left open where the match is weak. Not every row has a clone size; where given, it reads once, few, many or a size class.

j_call d_call v_call clone_size cdr3_aa cdr3_nt
TRBJ2-3 . TRBV5-3 . CASYHASGTDTQYF TGTGCCAGTTACCACGCTAGCGGCACAGATACGCAGTATTTT
TRBJ1-6 TRBD1 TRBV9 . CASSVVAGGVSSPLHF TGTGCCAGCAGCGTAGTGGCAGGGGGTGTCTCTTCACCCCTCCACTTT
TRBJ2-2 TRBD1 TRBV7-3 . CASSLGTGTGELFF TGTGCCAGCAGCTTAGGGACAGGCACCGGGGAGCTGTTTTTT
TRBJ2-5 . TRBV18 few CASSPPGPSGETQYF TGTGCCAGCTCACCCCCGGGTCCGTCGGGGGAGACCCAGTACTTC
TRBJ2-7 TRBD1 TRBV6-5 . CASSYSTQGARYEQYF TGTGCCAGCAGTTACTCTACCCAGGGGGCAAGGTACGAGCAGTACTTC
TRBJ2-7 TRBD2 TRBV30 . CVSSLRGSVEQYF TGTGTCTCCTCGTTGCGGGGGTCGGTCGAGCAGTACTTC
TRBJ1-5 . TRBV7-9 . CASSLGQGNQPQHF TGTGCCAGCAGCTTGGGCCAGGGCAATCAGCCCCAGCATTTT
TRBJ1-2 . TRBV4-1 . CASSQGQVVGGYTF TGCGCCAGCAGCCAAGGACAGGTAGTTGGAGGCTACACCTTC
TRBJ2-1 . TRBV5-5 . CASSGGQPYNEQFF TGTGCCAGCAGCGGTGGACAGCCTTACAATGAGCAGTTCTTC
TRBJ1-4 . TRBV6-1 . CASSEWAGREKLFF TGTGCCAGCAGTGAATGGGCAGGGCGGGAAAAACTGTTTTTT
TRBJ1-1 . TRBV5-1 medium-sized CASSLSLSNTEAFF TGCGCCAGCAGCTTGAGCCTTTCGAACACTGAAGCTTTCTTT
TRBJ2-5 . TRBV25-1 . CSSSEGAGPGETQYF TGTTCCAGCAGTGAAGGAGCAGGTCCAGGGGAGACCCAGTACTTC
TRBJ2-3 TRBD2 TRBV6-1 once CASILGTSGADTQYF TGTGCCAGCATTCTTGGGACTAGCGGGGCAGATACGCAGTATTTT
TRBJ1-1 . TRBV7-3 . CASSLRGNTEAFF TGTGCCAGCAGCTTACGCGGTAACACTGAAGCTTTCTTT
TRBJ1-1 . TRBV7-9 . CASSPYREEGEAFF TGTGCCAGCAGCCCCTACAGGGAAGAGGGTGAAGCTTTCTTT
TRBJ1-3 . TRBV5-1 . CASSLNSFGGNTIYF TGCGCCAGCAGCTTGAACTCGTTCGGTGGAAACACCATATATTTT
TRBJ2-5 . TRBV5-6 . CASSLWEATQYF TGTGCCAGCAGCTTATGGGAGGCGACCCAGTACTTC
TRBJ1-6 TRBD1 TRBV18 . CASSHQTGDNSPLHF TGTGCCAGCTCACATCAGACAGGGGATAATTCACCCCTCCACTTT
TRBJ2-6 TRBD1 TRBV4-2 . CASSPPTGQGRDGANVLTF TGTGCCAGCAGCCCGCCCACGGGACAGGGCAGAGATGGGGCCAACGTCCTGACTTTC
TRBJ1-3 . TRBV5-1 . CASSYDGGSSGNTIYF TGCGCCAGCAGCTATGACGGGGGGAGCTCTGGAAACACCATATATTTT
TRBJ1-2 . TRBV19 . CASSPSGRFGYTF TGTGCCAGTAGTCCCTCAGGGCGGTTTGGCTACACCTTC
TRBJ1-5 . TRBV30 . CAWSAGTHSNQPQHF TGTGCCTGGAGCGCCGGGACACATAGCAATCAGCCCCAGCATTTT
TRBJ1-4 . TRBV11-1 . CASSLGLVEKLFF TGTGCCAGCAGCTTAGGGCTGGTTGAAAAACTGTTTTTT
TRBJ2-7 . TRBV9 . CASSPQPGNYEQYF TGTGCCAGCAGCCCCCAACCGGGGAACTACGAGCAGTACTTC
TRBJ1-2 TRBD1 TRBV19 once CASSTLAWDRGRNQGYTF TGTGCCAGTAGTACCCTCGCCTGGGACAGGGGGCGGAATCAGGGCTACACCTTC
TRBJ1-5 . TRBV19 few CASTSGHLSNQPQHF .
TRBJ1-1 . TRBV19 . CASSAGGWSTEAFF TGTGCCAGTTCCGCGGGAGGGTGGAGCACTGAAGCTTTCTTT
TRBJ2-7 . TRBV6-4 . CASRADRAYEQYF TGTGCCAGCAGAGCGGACAGAGCCTACGAGCAGTACTTC
TRBJ1-2 TRBD1 TRBV18 few CASSPTGTGVSDGYTF TGTGCCAGCTCACCAACCGGGACAGGGGTCTCGGATGGCTACACCTTC
TRBJ2-5 . TRBV5-1 . CASSLRNPKGGETQYF TGCGCCAGCAGCTTGCGGAATCCCAAAGGGGGAGAGACCCAGTACTTC
TRBJ1-2 . TRBV6-5 . CASSVPDRNYGYTF TGTGCCAGCAGTGTCCCAGACAGGAACTATGGCTACACCTTC
TRBJ2-3 TRBD2 TRBV9 . CASSARLAGFGDTQYF TGTGCCAGCAGCGCCCGACTAGCGGGGTTCGGAGATACGCAGTATTTT
TRBJ2-5 . TRBV12-2 once CASRLVRASHQETQYF TGTGCAAGTCGCTTAGTGAGGGCCAGTCACCAAGAGACCCAGTACTTC
TRBJ2-3 . TRBV10-1 . CASSMRTVTDTQYF TGCGCCAGCAGTATGCGCACGGTCACAGATACGCAGTATTTT
TRBJ2-7 . TRBV15 . CATSRDRGSYEQYF TGTGCCACCAGCAGAGATCGAGGTTCCTACGAGCAGTACTTC